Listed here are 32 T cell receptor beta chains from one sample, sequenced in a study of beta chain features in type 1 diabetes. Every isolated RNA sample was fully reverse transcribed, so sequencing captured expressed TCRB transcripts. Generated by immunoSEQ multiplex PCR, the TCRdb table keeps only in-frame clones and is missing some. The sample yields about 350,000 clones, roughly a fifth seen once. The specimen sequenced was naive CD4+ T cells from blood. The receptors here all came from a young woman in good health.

CDR3 sequence: CATSGQINTGELFF. The CDR3 coding sequence is TGTGCCACCTCGGGACAGATTAACACCGGGGAGCTGTTTTTT. The J gene is TRBJ2-2, the V gene TRBV19; 7 bases align to TRBD1. The CDR3 contains 14 residues. Germline CDR1 LNHDA, CDR2 SQIVND (reference sequence). The V and J ends lost 10 bases and 2 bases, in that order; junction bases with no gene match: 7. The full variable domain, rest sourced from reference TRBV19 and TRBJ2-2, is DGGITQSPKYLFRKEGQNVTLSCEQNLNHDAMYWYRQDPGQGLRLIYYSQIVNDFQKGDIAEGYSVSREKKESFPLTVTSAQKNPTAFYLCATSGQINTGELFFGEGSRLTVL.

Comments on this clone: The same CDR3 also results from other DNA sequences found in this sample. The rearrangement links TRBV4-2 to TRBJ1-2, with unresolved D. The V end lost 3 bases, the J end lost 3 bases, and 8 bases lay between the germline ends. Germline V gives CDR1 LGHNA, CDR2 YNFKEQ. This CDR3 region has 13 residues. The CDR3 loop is CASSQARDYGYTF. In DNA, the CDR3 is TGTGCCAGCAGCCAGGCACGTGACTATGGCTACACCTTC.

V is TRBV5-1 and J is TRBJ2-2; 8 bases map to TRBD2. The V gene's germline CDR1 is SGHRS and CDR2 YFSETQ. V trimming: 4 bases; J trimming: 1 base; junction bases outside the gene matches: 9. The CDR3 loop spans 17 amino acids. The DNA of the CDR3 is TGCGCCAGCAGCCTTCTTGCCAGCGGGGGGAACACCGGGGAGCTGTTTTTT. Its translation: CASSLLASGGNTGELFF. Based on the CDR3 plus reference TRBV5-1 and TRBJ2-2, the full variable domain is KAGVTQTPRYLIKTRGQQVTLSCSPISGHRSVSWYQQTPGQGLQFLFEYFSETQRNKGNFPGRFSGRQFSNSRSEMNVSTLELGDSALYLCASSLLASGGNTGELFFGEGSRLTVL.

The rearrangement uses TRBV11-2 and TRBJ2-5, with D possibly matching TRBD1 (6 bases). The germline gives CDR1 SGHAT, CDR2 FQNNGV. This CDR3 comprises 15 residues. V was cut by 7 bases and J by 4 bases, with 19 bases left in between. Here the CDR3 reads CASTSPTGSRETQYF. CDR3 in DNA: TGTGCCAGCACCAGCCCTACAGGGAGTAGAGAGACCCAGTACTTC.

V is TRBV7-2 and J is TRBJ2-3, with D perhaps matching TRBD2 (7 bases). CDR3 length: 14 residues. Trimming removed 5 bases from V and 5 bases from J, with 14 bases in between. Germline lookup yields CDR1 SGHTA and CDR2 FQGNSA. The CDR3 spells CASSVSGGLDTQYF. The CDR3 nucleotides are TGTGCCAGCAGCGTATCGGGGGGCCTAGATACGCAGTATTTT.

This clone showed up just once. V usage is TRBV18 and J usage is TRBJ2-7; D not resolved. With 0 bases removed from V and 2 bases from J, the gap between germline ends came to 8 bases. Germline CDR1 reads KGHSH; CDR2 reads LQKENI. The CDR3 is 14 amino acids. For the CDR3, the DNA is TGTGCCAGCTCACCACCGAACGGAGCCTACGAGCAGTACTTC. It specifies CASSPPNGAYEQYF.

CDR3 nucleotide sequence: TGTGCCAGCAGCCCCAGGGACAGCTACAATGAGCAGTTCTTC. This gives the protein CASSPRDSYNEQFF. The J gene is TRBJ2-1, the V gene TRBV11-2; TRBD1 matches at 7 bases. The ends lost 5 bases at V and 3 bases at J; junction bases unmatched: 4. This CDR3 region has 14 residues. CDR1 and CDR2 from the germline V gene are SGHAT and FQNNGV.

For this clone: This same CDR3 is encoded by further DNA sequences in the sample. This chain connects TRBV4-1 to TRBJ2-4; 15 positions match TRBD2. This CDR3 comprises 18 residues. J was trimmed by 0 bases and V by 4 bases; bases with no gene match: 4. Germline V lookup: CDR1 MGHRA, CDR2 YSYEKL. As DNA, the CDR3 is TGCGCCAGCAGCCCGGGACTAGCGGGAGGCTTAGCCAAAAACATTCAGTACTTC. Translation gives CASSPGLAGGLAKNIQYF.

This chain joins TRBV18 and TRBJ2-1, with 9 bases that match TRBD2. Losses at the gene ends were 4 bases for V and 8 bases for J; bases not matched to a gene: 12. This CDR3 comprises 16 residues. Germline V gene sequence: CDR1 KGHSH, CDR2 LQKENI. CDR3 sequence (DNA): TGTGCCAGCTCACGCTCTATCAGCGGGAGGATGGATGAGCAGTTCTTC. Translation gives CASSRSISGRMDEQFF.

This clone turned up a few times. The CDR3 sequence is CAWTWLPNTEAFF. The CDR3 DNA sequence: TGTGCCTGGACTTGGCTCCCTAACACTGAAGCTTTCTTT. The chain has TRBV30 and TRBJ1-1; D not resolved. The V gene lost 4 bases and the J gene lost 2 bases, with 11 bases spanning the gap. This CDR3 is 13 amino acids long. Germline V lookup: CDR1 GTSNPN, CDR2 SVGIG (reference sequence).

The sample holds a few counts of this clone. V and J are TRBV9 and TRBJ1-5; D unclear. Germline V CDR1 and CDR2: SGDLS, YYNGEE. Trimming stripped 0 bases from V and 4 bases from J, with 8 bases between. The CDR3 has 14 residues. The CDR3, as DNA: TGTGCCAGCAGCGTAGACGGCGGTAATCAGCCCCAGCATTTT. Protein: CASSVDGGNQPQHF.

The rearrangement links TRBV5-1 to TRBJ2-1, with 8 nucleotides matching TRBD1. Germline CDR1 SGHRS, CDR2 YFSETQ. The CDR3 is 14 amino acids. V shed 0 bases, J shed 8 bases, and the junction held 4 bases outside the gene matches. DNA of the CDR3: TGCGCCAGCAGCTTGGTGCAGGGGGCCGATGAGCAGTTCTTC. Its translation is CASSLVQGADEQFF.

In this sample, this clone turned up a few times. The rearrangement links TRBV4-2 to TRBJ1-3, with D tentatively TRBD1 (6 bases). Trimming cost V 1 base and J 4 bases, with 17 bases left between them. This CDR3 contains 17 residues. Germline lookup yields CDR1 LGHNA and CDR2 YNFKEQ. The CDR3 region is CASSQAPGQIVGNTIYF. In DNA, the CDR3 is TGTGCCAGCAGCCAAGCCCCCGGACAGATCGTCGGAAACACCATATATTTT.

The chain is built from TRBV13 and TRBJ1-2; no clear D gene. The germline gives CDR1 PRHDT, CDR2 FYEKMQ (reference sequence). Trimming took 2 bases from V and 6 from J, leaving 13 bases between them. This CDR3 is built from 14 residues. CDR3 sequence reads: CASSLRGGDDGYTF. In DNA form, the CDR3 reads TGTGCCAGCAGCTTACGGGGAGGTGATGATGGCTACACCTTC.

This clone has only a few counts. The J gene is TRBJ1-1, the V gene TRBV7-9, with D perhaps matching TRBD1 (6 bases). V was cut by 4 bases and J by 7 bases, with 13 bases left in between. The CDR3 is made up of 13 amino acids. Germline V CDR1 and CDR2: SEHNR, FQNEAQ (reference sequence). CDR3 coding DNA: TGTGCCAGCAGCTCCTCTGGACAGATTGAAGCTTTCTTT. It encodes CASSSSGQIEAFF. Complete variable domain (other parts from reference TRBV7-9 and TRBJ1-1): DTGVSQNPRHKITKRGQNVTFRCDPISEHNRLYWYRQTLGQGPEFLTYFQNEAQLEKSRLLSDRFSAERPKGSFSTLEIQRTEQGDSAMYLCASSSSGQIEAFFGQGTRLTVV.

CDR3 amino acids: CASKRGAANEQFF. In nucleotides, the CDR3 is TGCGCCAGCAAGCGGGGGGCGGCAAATGAGCAGTTCTTC. The genes are TRBV10-2 and TRBJ2-1; TRBD2 agrees at 9 bases. The CDR3 is made up of 13 amino acids. Looked up from germline, CDR1 is WSHSY and CDR2 is SAAADI. With 7 bases clipped from V and 7 bases from J, the junction kept 5 bases outside the gene matches.

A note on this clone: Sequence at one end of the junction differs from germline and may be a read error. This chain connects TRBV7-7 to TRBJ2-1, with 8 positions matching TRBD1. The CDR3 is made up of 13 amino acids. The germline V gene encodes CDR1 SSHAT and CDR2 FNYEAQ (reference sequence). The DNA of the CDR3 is TGTGCTAGCAGCTTAGAACAGGGGGATGAGCAGTTCTTC. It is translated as CASSLEQGDEQFF.

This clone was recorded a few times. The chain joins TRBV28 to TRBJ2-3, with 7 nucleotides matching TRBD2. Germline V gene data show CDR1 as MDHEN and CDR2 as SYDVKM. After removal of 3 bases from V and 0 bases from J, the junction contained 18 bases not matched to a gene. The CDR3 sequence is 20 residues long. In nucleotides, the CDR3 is TGTGCCAGCAGTTTTAGTCTCGGGCCTCTAGCGGCAGCTAGCACAGATACGCAGTATTTT. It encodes CASSFSLGPLAAASTDTQYF.

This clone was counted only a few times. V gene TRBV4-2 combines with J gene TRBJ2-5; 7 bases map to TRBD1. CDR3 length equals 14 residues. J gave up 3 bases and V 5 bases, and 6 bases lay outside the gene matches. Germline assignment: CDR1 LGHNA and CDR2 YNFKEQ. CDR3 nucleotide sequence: TGTGCCAGCAGCTCCGTGGGACAGAAAGAGACCCAGTACTTC. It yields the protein CASSSVGQKETQYF.

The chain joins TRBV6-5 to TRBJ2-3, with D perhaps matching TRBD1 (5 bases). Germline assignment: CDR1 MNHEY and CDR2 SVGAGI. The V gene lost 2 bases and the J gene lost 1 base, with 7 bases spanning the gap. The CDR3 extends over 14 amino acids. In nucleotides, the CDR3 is TGTGCCAGCAGTTACGACAGAGGCACAGATACGCAGTATTTT. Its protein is CASSYDRGTDTQYF.

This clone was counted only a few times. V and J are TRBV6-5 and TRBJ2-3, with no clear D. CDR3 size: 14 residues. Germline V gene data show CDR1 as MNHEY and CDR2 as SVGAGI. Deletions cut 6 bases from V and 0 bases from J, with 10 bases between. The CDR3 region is CASSAQQSTDTQYF. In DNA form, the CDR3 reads TGTGCCAGCAGCGCACAGCAGAGCACAGATACGCAGTATTTT.

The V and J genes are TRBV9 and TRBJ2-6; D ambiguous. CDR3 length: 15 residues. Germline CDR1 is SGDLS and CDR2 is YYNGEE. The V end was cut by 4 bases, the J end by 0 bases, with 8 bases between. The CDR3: CASSLSSSGANVLTF. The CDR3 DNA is TGTGCCAGCAGCCTTTCTTCCTCTGGGGCCAACGTCCTGACTTTC.

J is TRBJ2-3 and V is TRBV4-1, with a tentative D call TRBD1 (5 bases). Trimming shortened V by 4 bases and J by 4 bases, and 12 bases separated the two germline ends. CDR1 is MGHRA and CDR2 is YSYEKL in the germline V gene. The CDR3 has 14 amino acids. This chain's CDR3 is CASSPRPQADTQYF. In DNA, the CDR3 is TGCGCCAGCAGCCCCCGCCCACAGGCAGATACGCAGTATTTT.

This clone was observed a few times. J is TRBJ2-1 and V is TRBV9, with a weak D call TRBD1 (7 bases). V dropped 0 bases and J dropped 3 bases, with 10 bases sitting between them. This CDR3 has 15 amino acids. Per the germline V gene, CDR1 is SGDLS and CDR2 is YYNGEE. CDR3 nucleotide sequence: TGTGCCAGCAGCGTAGGCAGGGGGGTCTACAATGAGCAGTTCTTC. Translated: CASSVGRGVYNEQFF.

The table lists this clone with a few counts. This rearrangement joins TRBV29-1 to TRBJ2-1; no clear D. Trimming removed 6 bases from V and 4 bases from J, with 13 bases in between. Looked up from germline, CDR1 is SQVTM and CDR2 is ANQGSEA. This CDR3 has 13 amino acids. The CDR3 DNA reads TGCAGCGTCGCACCTCGAGAATACAATGAGCAGTTCTTC. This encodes CSVAPREYNEQFF.

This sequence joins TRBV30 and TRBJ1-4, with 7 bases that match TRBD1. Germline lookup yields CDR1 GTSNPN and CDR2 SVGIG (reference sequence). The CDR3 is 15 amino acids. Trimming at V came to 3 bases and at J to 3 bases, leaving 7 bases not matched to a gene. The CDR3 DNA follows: TGTGCCTGGAGCTTTAACCAGGGGGCTAATGAAAAACTGTTTTTT. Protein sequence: CAWSFNQGANEKLFF.

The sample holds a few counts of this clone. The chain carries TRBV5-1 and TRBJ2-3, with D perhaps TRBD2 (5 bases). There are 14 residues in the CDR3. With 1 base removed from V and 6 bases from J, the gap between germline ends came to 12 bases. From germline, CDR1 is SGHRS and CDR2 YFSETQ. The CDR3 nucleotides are TGCGCCAGCAGCTTGACTACTAGGGATGATACGCAGTATTTT. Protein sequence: CASSLTTRDDTQYF.

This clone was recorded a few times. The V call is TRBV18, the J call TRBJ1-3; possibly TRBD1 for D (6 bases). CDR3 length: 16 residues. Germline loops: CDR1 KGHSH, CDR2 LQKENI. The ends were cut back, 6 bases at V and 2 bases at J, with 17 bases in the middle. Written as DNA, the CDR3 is TGTGCCAGCTCTACTCGAGGGGGGGCACCTGGAAACACCATATATTTT. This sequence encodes CASSTRGGAPGNTIYF.

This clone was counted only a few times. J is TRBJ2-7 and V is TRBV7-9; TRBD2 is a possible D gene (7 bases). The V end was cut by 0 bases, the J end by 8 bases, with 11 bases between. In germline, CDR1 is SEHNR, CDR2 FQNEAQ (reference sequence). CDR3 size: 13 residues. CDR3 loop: CASSLAGGPKQYF. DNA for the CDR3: TGTGCCAGCAGCTTAGCGGGGGGGCCGAAGCAGTACTTC.

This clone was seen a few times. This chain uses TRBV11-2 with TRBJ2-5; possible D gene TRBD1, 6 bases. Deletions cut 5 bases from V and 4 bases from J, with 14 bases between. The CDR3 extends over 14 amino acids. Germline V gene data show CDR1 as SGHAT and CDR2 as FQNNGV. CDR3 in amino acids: CASSPIQGLETQYF. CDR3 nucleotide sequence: TGTGCCAGCAGCCCAATACAGGGATTAGAGACCCAGTACTTC. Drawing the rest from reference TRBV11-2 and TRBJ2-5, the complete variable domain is EAGVAQSPRYKIIEKRQSVAFWCNPISGHATLYWYQQILGQGPKLLIQFQNNGVVDDSQLPKDRFSAERLKGVDSTLKIQPAKLEDSAVYLCASSPIQGLETQYFGPGTRLLVL.

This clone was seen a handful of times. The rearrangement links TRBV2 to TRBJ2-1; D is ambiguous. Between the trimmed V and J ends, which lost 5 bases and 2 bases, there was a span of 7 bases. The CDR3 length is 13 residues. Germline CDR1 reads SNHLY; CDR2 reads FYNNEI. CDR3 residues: CASSPRTYNEQFF. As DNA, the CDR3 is TGTGCCAGCAGTCCTAGGACCTACAATGAGCAGTTCTTC.

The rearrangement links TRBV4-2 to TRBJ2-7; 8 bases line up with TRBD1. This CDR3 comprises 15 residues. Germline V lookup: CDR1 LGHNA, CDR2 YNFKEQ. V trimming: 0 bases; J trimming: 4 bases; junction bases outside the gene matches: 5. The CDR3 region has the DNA TGTGCCAGCAGCCAAGATACCAGGGGGCAATACGAGCAGTACTTC. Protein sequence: CASSQDTRGQYEQYF.